A selection of T cell receptor beta chains follows, all from one sample in a study of cytomegalovirus exposure and HLA in healthy donors. The repertoire was sequenced with immunoSEQ multiplex PCR; TCRdb's copy has only in-frame clones and lacks some. The sample has tens of thousands of clones, around nine tenths seen once; the top ten hold over 2%. The sample comprised PBMCs. These receptors were collected from a woman in her 30s in good health and CMV-seronegative. Both conserved end residues are part of each CDR3. Each record gives: J gene, V gene, clone size, D gene, CDR3 protein, CDR3 DNA. The D gene is left open where the match is weak. Clone size is shown for a subset of rows, as once, few, many or a class of expanded clone.

J: TRBJ1-4; V: TRBV7-9; size: NA; D: NA; CDR3: CASSLSQGGEKLFF; DNA: TGTGCCAGCAGCTTAAGTCAGGGCGGTGAAAAACTGTTTTTT
J: TRBJ2-3; V: TRBV28; size: NA; D: NA; CDR3: CASSLSKIRGLADTQYF; DNA: TGTGCCAGCAGTTTATCAAAGATCCGAGGACTGGCAGATACGCAGTATTTT
J: TRBJ1-2; V: TRBV15; size: NA; D: NA; CDR3: CATSPRDWGNYGYTF; DNA: TGTGCCACCAGCCCGAGGGATTGGGGAAACTATGGCTACACCTTC
J: TRBJ1-5; V: TRBV9; size: NA; D: TRBD1; CDR3: CASSAGTGDSNQPQHF; DNA: TGTGCCAGCAGCGCTGGGACAGGGGATAGCAATCAGCCCCAGCATTTT
J: TRBJ1-1; V: TRBV7-3; size: NA; D: NA; CDR3: CASSPFQGNTEAFF; DNA: TGTGCCAGCAGCCCCTTCCAGGGGAACACTGAAGCTTTCTTT
J: TRBJ2-2; V: TRBV18; size: NA; D: NA; CDR3: CASSPLVSGNTGELFF; DNA: TGTGCCAGCTCACCCCTCGTGTCCGGGAACACCGGGGAGCTGTTTTTT
J: TRBJ1-5; V: TRBV21-1; size: once; D: NA; CDR3: CASSKVGTQGAYSNQPQHF; DNA: TGTGCCAGCAGCAAAGTCGGAACACAGGGGGCTTATAGCAATCAGCCCCAGCATTTT
J: TRBJ1-1; V: TRBV7-9; size: once; D: TRBD1; CDR3: CASSFTRGHEAFF; DNA: TGTGCCAGCAGCTTTACCAGGGGGCATGAAGCTTTCTTT
J: TRBJ2-7; V: TRBV11-2; size: NA; D: NA; CDR3: CASSVGRGPYEQYF; DNA: TGTGCCAGCAGCGTGGGCAGGGGTCCCTACGAGCAGTACTTC
J: TRBJ2-2; V: TRBV7-9; size: NA; D: NA; CDR3: CASSLLTGGGTGELFF; DNA: TGTGCCAGCAGCTTACTGACAGGCGGAGGTACCGGGGAGCTGTTTTTT
J: TRBJ1-2; V: TRBV5-8; size: NA; D: NA; CDR3: CASQEALHYGYTF; DNA: TGTGCCAGTCAGGAGGCCCTCCACTATGGCTACACCTTC
J: TRBJ2-7; V: TRBV28; size: NA; D: NA; CDR3: CASSLGRDFSYEQYF; DNA: TGTGCCAGCAGTTTAGGCCGGGACTTCTCCTACGAGCAGTACTTC
J: TRBJ2-2; V: TRBV2; size: once; D: TRBD1; CDR3: CASSIRDRAAGELFF; DNA: TGTGCCAGCAGTATCCGGGACAGGGCAGCCGGGGAGCTGTTTTTT
J: TRBJ1-1; V: TRBV5-1; size: NA; D: NA; CDR3: CASSFEGQNTEAFF; DNA: TGCGCCAGCAGCTTCGAGGGACAAAACACTGAAGCTTTCTTT
J: TRBJ2-7; V: TRBV28; size: NA; D: TRBD2; CDR3: CASSPRPGLVNEQYF; DNA: TGTGCCAGCAGTCCAAGACCGGGACTAGTGAACGAGCAGTACTTC
J: TRBJ1-1; V: TRBV7-9; size: NA; D: TRBD1; CDR3: CASSSTGIVQNTEAFF; DNA: TGTGCCAGCAGCTCGACAGGGATTGTACAGAACACTGAAGCTTTCTTT
J: TRBJ2-2; V: TRBV7-7; size: once; D: TRBD1; CDR3: CASSLNRGLDTGELFF; DNA: TGTGCTAGCAGCTTAAACAGGGGGTTGGACACCGGGGAGCTGTTTTTT
J: TRBJ2-6; V: TRBV11-3; size: NA; D: TRBD1; CDR3: CASSPGTGAGANVLTF; DNA: TGTGCCAGCAGCCCAGGGACAGGGGCCGGGGCCAACGTCCTGACTTTC
J: TRBJ2-7; V: TRBV12-1; size: NA; D: NA; CDR3: CASSFGEKRENKRVDEQYF; DNA: TGTGCCAGCAGCTTTGGCGAAAAGCGGGAGAACAAGCGTGTGGACGAGCAGTACTTC
J: TRBJ1-1; V: TRBV9; size: NA; D: NA; CDR3: CASSVGQRNTEAFF; DNA: TGTGCCAGCAGCGTAGGACAGAGGAACACTGAAGCTTTCTTT
J: TRBJ2-5; V: TRBV9; size: NA; D: TRBD1; CDR3: CASNPAGGIETQYF; DNA: TGTGCCAGCAACCCCGCAGGGGGCATTGAGACCCAGTACTTC
J: TRBJ1-2; V: TRBV27; size: NA; D: NA; CDR3: CASSLAGRGGYTF; DNA: TGTGCCAGCAGTTTGGCCGGGAGGGGTGGCTACACCTTC
J: TRBJ2-2; V: TRBV5-4; size: NA; D: NA; CDR3: CASSLGRKNTGELFF; DNA: TGTGCCAGCAGCTTGGGGAGGAAGAACACCGGGGAGCTGTTTTTT
J: TRBJ2-1; V: TRBV11-2; size: NA; D: TRBD1; CDR3: CASSSGQGFNEQFF; DNA: TGTGCCAGCAGCTCTGGACAGGGATTTAATGAGCAGTTCTTC
J: TRBJ2-7; V: TRBV27; size: NA; D: TRBD2; CDR3: CASSFVPRVLAGEVEQYF; DNA: TGTGCCAGCAGTTTCGTCCCCCGGGTACTAGCGGGAGAGGTCGAGCAGTACTTC
J: TRBJ2-3; V: TRBV7-9; size: NA; D: NA; CDR3: CASSLAVVPDTQYF; DNA: TGTGCCAGCAGCTTAGCGGTAGTCCCAGATACGCAGTATTTT
J: TRBJ1-4; V: TRBV6-1; size: NA; D: TRBD1; CDR3: CASKGLAGGILKLFF; DNA: TGTGCCAGCAAGGGTTTGGCAGGGGGTATCCTAAAACTGTTTTTT
J: TRBJ1-2; V: TRBV28; size: NA; D: NA; CDR3: CASSPQGRTPLSHYGYTF; DNA: TGTGCCAGCAGTCCTCAGGGTCGGACCCCCCTATCTCACTATGGCTACACCTTC
J: TRBJ2-1; V: TRBV19; size: few; D: TRBD1; CDR3: CASKGAAVGEQFF; DNA: TGTGCCTCTAAGGGGGCAGCCGTTGGGGAGCAGTTCTTC
J: TRBJ1-2; V: TRBV6-1; size: NA; D: NA; CDR3: CASRPRGGEGYGYTF; DNA: TGTGCCAGCAGGCCCAGAGGAGGGGAAGGCTATGGCTACACCTTC
J: TRBJ2-1; V: TRBV9; size: NA; D: NA; CDR3: CASSVGDTYNEQFF; DNA: TGTGCCAGCAGCGTAGGGGACACCTACAATGAGCAGTTCTTC
J: TRBJ1-5; V: TRBV7-2; size: NA; D: NA; CDR3: CASSPTYSNQPQHF; DNA: TGTGCCAGCAGCCCGACTTATAGCAATCAGCCCCAGCATTTT
J: TRBJ2-4; V: TRBV12-5; size: NA; D: NA; CDR3: CASVPPAGSTKNIQYF; DNA: TGTGCTAGTGTTCCACCCGCGGGGTCTACCAAAAACATTCAGTACTTC
J: TRBJ2-1; V: TRBV6-5; size: NA; D: NA; CDR3: CASSGQNYNEQFF; DNA: TGTGCCAGCAGTGGACAAAATTACAATGAGCAGTTCTTC
J: TRBJ1-1; V: TRBV6-6; size: NA; D: NA; CDR3: CASSYLQGNTEAFF; DNA: TGTGCCAGCAGTTATTTACAGGGGAACACTGAAGCTTTCTTT